The entry below describes one T cell receptor (beta chain). The assay was immunoSEQ multiplex PCR, and TCRdb's table has in-frame clones only and misses some. Among some 15,000 clones listed, approximately 70% were seen once. This CDR3 spans 17 amino acids. With V trimmed by 5 bases and J by 8 bases, 16 bases remained unmatched. Germline loops: CDR1 SGHRS, CDR2 YFSETQ. The source of the sample is a study of neoadjuvant anti-PD-1 for oral cavity cancer. The sequence derives from a person aged 40-85 years with oral cavity squamous cell carcinoma. The sample consisted of PBMCs, taken before nivolumab (anti-PD-1) treatment. This chain joins TRBV5-1 and TRBJ2-5; TRBD1 matches 12 bases. The CDR3 region is CASRASGGTGGRRTQYF. The CDR3, as DNA: TGCGCCAGCAGGGCGTCGGGTGGGACAGGGGGCCGCCGAACCCAGTACTTC.